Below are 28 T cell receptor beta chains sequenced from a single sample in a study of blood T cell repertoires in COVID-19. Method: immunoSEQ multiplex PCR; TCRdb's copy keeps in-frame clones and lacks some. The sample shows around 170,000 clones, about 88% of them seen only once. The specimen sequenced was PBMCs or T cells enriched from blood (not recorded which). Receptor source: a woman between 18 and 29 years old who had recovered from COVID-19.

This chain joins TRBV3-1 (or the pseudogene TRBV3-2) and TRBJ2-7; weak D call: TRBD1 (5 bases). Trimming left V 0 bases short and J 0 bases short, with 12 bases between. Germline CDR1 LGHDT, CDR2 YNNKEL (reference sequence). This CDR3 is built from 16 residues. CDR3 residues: CASSQDLGASSYEQYF. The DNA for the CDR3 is TGTGCCAGCAGCCAAGATTTAGGGGCCAGCTCCTACGAGCAGTACTTC.

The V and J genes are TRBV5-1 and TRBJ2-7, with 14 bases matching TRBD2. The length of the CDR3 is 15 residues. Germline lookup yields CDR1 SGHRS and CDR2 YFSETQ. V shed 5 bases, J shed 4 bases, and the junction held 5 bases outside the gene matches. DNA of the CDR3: TGCGCCAGCAGGGGGGGGACTAGCGGGAGTTACGAGCAGTACTTC. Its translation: CASRGGTSGSYEQYF.

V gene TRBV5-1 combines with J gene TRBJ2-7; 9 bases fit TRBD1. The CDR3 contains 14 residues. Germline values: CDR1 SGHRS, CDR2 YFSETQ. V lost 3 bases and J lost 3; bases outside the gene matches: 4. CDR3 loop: CASSSGQGLYEQYF. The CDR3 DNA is TGCGCCAGCAGCTCGGGACAGGGTCTCTACGAGCAGTACTTC.

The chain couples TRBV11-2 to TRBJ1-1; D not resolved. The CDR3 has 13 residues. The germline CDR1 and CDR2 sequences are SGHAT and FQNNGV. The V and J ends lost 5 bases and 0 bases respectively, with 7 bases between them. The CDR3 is CASSPPVNTEAFF. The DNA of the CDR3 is TGTGCCAGCAGCCCTCCGGTGAACACTGAAGCTTTCTTT.

The CDR3 bases are TGTGCCAGCAGTTTAATTCCCGCTAGCGGGAGGGATGGAGAGCAGTTCTTC. This gives the protein CASSLIPASGRDGEQFF. The rearrangement uses TRBV28 and TRBJ2-1, with TRBD2 matching 12 bases. This CDR3 contains 17 residues. Germline loops: CDR1 MDHEN, CDR2 SYDVKM. V trimming: 2 bases; J trimming: 10 bases; junction bases outside the gene matches: 12.

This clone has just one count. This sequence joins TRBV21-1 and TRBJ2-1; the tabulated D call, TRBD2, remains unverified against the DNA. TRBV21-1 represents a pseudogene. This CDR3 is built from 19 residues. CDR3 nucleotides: TGTGCCAGCAGCAAACCCACATACCCCATCACGACTAGCTCCAATGAGCAGTTCTTC. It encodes CASSKPTYPITTSSNEQFF.

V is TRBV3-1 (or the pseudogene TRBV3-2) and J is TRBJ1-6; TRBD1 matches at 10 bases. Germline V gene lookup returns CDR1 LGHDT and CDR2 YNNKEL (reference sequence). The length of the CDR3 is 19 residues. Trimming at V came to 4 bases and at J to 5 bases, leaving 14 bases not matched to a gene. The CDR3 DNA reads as TGTGCCAGCAGCCCAAAGGGAGACAGGGGGCGATTCCATAATTCACCCCTCCACTTT. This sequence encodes CASSPKGDRGRFHNSPLHF.

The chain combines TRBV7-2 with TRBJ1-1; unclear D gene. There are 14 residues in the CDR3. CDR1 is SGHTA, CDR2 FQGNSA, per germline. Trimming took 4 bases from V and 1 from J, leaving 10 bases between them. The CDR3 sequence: CASSSYFANTEAFF. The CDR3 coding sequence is TGTGCCAGCAGCTCCTACTTCGCGAACACTGAAGCTTTCTTT.

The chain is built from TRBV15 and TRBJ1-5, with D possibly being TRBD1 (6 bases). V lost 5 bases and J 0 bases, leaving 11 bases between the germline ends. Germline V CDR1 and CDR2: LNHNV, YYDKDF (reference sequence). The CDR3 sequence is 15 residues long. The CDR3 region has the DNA TGTGCCACCAGCGAACAGGGATATAGCAATCAGCCCCAGCATTTT. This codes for CATSEQGYSNQPQHF.

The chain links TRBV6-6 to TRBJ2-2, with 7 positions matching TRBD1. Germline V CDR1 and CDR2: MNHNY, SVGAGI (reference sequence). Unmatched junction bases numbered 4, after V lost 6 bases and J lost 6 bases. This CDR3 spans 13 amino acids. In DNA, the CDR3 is TGTGCCAGCAGATCCACAGGGGCCGGGGAGCTGTTTTTT. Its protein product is CASRSTGAGELFF.

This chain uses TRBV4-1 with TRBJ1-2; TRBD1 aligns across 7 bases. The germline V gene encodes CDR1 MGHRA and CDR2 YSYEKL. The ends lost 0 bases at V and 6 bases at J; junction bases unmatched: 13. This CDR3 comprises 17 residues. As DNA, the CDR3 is TGCGCCAGCAGCCAAGAAAAACAGGGGAAGATGCGAGATGGCTACACCTTC. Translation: CASSQEKQGKMRDGYTF.

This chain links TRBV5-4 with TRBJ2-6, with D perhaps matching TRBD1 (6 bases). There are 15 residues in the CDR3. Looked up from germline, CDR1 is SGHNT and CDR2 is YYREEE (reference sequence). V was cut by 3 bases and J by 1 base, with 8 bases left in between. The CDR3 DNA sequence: TGTGCCAGCAGCTCAGGGGTGTCTGGGGCCAACGTCCTGACTTTC. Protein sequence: CASSSGVSGANVLTF.

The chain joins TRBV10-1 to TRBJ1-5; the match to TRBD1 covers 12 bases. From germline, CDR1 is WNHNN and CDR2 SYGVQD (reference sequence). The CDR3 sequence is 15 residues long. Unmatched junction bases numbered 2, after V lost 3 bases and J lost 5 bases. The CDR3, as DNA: TGCGCCAGCAGTGAAGGGACAGGGGGCTATCAGCCCCAGCATTTT. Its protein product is CASSEGTGGYQPQHF.

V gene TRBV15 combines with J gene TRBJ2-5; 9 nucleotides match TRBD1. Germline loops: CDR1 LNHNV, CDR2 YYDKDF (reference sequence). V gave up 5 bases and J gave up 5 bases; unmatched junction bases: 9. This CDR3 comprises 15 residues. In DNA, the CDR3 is TGTGCCACCAGCGATCGTACAGGGGGCTGGGAGACCCAGTACTTC. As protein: CATSDRTGGWETQYF.

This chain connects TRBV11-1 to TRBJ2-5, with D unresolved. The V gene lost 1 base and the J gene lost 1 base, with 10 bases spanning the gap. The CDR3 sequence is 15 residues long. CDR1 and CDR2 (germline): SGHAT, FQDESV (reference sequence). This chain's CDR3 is CASSLGMSLQETQYF. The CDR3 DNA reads TGTGCCAGCAGCTTAGGAATGTCACTCCAAGAGACCCAGTACTTC.

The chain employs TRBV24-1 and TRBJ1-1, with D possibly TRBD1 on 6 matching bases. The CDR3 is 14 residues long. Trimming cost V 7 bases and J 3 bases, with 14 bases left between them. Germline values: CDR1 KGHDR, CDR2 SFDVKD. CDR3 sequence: CATSATGRDTEAFF. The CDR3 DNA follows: TGTGCCACCAGCGCCACAGGGAGGGACACTGAAGCTTTCTTT.

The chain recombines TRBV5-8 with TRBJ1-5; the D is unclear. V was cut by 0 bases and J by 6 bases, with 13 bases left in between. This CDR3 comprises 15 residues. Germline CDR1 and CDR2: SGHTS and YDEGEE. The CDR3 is CASSLGEFIGQPQHF. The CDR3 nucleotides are TGTGCCAGCAGCTTGGGGGAGTTTATCGGTCAGCCCCAGCATTTT.

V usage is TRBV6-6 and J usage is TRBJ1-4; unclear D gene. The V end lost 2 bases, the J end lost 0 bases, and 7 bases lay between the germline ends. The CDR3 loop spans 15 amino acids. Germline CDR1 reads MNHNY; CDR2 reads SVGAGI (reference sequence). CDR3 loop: CASSYQPATNEKLFF. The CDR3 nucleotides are TGTGCCAGCAGTTACCAACCGGCAACTAATGAAAAACTGTTTTTT.

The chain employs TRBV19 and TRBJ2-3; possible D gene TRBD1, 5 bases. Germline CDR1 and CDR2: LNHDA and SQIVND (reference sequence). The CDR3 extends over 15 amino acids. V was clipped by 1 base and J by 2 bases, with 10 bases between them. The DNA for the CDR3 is TGTGCCAGTAGTATAGTGGACGGACACACAGATACGCAGTATTTT. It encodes CASSIVDGHTDTQYF.

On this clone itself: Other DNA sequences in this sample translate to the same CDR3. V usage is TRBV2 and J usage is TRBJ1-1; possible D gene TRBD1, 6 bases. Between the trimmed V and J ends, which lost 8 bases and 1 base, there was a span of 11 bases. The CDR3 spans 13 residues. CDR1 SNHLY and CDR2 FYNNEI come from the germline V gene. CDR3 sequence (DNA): TGTGCCAGCCGCAGGACAGCGAACACTGAAGCTTTCTTT. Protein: CASRRTANTEAFF.

CDR3 residues: CASSVVMWGQAENQPQHF. The DNA of the CDR3 is TGTGCCAGCAGCGTAGTAATGTGGGGACAGGCGGAGAATCAGCCCCAGCATTTT. The V and J genes are TRBV9 and TRBJ1-5, with TRBD1 matching over 8 bases. After removal of 0 bases from V and 4 bases from J, the junction contained 12 bases not matched to a gene. The CDR3 contains 18 residues. Germline V gene lookup returns CDR1 SGDLS and CDR2 YYNGEE.

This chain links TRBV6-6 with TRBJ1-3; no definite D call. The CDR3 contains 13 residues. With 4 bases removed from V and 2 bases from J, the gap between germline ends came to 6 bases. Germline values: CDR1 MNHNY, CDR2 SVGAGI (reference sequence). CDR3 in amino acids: CASSLDAGNTIYF. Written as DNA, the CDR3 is TGTGCCAGCAGTTTAGATGCTGGAAACACCATATATTTT.

CDR3 DNA: TGTGCCAGCAGACTAGCGGGAGAAACCGGGGAGCTGTTTTTT. Protein: CASRLAGETGELFF. The chain employs TRBV6-4 and TRBJ2-2; TRBD2 aligns across 11 bases. CDR1 and CDR2 (germline): MRHNA, SNTAGT. The CDR3 contains 14 residues. J gave up 5 bases and V 6 bases, and 2 bases lay outside the gene matches.

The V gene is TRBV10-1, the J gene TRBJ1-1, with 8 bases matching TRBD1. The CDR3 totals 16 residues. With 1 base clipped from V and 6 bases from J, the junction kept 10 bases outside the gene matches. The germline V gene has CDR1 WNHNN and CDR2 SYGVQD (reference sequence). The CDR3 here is CASSELRTGPNAEAFF. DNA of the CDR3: TGCGCCAGCAGTGAGTTGAGGACAGGGCCGAATGCTGAAGCTTTCTTT.

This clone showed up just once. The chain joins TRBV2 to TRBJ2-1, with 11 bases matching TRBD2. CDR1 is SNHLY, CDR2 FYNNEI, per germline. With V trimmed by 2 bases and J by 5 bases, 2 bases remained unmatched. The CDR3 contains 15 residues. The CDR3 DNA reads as TGTGCCAGCAGTGAACTAGCGGGAGGTCACAATGAGCAGTTCTTC. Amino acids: CASSELAGGHNEQFF. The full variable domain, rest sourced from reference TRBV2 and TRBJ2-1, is EPEVTQTPSHQVTQMGQEVILRCVPISNHLYFYWYRQILGQKVEFLVSFYNNEISEKSEIFDDQFSVERPDGSNFTLKIRSTKLEDSAMYFCASSELAGGHNEQFFGPGTRLTVL.

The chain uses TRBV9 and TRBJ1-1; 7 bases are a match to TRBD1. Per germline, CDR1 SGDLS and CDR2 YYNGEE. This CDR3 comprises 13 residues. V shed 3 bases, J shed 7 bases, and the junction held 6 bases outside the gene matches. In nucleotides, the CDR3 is TGTGCCAGCAGCGGTGACAGGGCTGATGAAGCTTTCTTT. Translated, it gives CASSGDRADEAFF.

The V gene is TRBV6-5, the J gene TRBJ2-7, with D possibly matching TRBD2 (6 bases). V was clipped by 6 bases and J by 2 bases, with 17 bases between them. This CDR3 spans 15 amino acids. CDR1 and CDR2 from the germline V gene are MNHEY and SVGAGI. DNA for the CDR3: TGTGCCAGCAGGGCGGGACCGACGATTACCTACGAGCAGTACTTC. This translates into CASRAGPTITYEQYF.

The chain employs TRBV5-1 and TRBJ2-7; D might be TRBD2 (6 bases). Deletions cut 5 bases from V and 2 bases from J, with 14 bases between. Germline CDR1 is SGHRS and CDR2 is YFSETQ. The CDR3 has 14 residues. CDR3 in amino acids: CASSHGTSPYEQYF. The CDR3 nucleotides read TGCGCCAGCAGTCATGGGACTTCCCCCTACGAGCAGTACTTC.